This TCR beta chain comes out of a study of blood T cell repertoires in COVID-19. On the study more broadly: Material from acute and convalescent COVID-19 was sourced from the United States, Italy and Spain. The cDNA or gDNA used as material had been derived from T cells, B-cell-depleted T cells, or PBMCs.

Participants came from 20 to 25 US areas, aged roughly 18 to 95 years. Exposed study participants had met a COVID-19 case within 2 weeks before entry. Clones were read by immunoSEQ multiplex PCR, and TCRdb kept only the in-frame ones, dropping some. The table records about 180,000 clones, over 70% of them present only once. CDR3 length equals 15 residues. Germline lookup yields CDR1 MGHDK and CDR2 SYGVNS. The V and J ends lost 4 bases and 0 bases respectively, with 13 bases between them. The chain carries TRBV25-1 and TRBJ2-7; D unresolved. Sequenced: PBMCs or T cells enriched from blood (not recorded which). The receptor was isolated from a man aged 60 to 75 who had been exposed to COVID-19. The CDR3 DNA sequence: TGTGCCAGCAGTGGCAGGCCACCCCTCTCCTACGAGCAGTACTTC. Translating it yields CASSGRPPLSYEQYF.